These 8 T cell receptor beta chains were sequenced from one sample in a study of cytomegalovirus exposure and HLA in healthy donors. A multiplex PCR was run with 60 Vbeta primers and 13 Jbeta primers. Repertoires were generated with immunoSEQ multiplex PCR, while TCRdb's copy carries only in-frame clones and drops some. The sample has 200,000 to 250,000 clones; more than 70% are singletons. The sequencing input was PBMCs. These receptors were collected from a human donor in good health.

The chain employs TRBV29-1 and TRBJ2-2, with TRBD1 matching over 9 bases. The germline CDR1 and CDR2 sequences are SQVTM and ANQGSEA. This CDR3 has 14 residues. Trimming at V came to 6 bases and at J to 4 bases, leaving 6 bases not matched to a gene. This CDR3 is CSVTQGAGTGELFF. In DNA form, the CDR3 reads TGCAGCGTCACACAGGGGGCTGGCACCGGGGAGCTGTTTTTT.

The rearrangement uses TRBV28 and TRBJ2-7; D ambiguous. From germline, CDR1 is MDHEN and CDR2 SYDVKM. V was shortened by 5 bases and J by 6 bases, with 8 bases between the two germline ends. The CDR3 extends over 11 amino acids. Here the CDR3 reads CASSPGGEQYF. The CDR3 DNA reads TGTGCCAGCAGTCCCGGCGGCGAGCAGTACTTC. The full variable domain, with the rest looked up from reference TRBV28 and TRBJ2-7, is DVKVTQSSRYLVKRTGEKVFLECVQDMDHENMFWYRQDPGLGLRLIYFSYDVKMKEKGDIPEGYSVSREKKERFSLILESASTNQTSMYLCASSPGGEQYFGPGTRLTVT.

CDR3 amino acids: CASSPGQGSRDEQYF. The CDR3 DNA sequence: TGTGCCAGCAGCCCTGGACAGGGGAGTCGAGACGAGCAGTACTTC. The V and J genes are TRBV28 and TRBJ2-7, with TRBD1 matching over 9 bases. Germline CDR1 reads MDHEN; CDR2 reads SYDVKM. The CDR3 contains 15 residues. Trimming removed 6 bases from V and 5 bases from J; junction bases left unmatched: 11.

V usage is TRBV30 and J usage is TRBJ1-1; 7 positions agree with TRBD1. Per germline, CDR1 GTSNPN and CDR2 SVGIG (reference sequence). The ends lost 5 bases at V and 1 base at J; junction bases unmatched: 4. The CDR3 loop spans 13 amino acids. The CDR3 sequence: CAWETGSNTEAFF. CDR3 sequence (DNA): TGTGCCTGGGAGACAGGGTCGAACACTGAAGCTTTCTTT.

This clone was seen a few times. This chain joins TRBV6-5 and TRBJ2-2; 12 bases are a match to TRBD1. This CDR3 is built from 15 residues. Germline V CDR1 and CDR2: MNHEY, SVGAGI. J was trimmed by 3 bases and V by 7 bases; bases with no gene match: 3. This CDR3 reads CASTGTGGDTGELFF. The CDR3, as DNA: TGTGCCAGCACTGGGACAGGGGGCGACACCGGGGAGCTGTTTTTT.

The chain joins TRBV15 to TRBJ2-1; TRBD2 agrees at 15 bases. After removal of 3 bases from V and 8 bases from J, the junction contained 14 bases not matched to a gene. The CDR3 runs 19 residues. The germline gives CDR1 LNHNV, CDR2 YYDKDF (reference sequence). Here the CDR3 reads CATSSGLAGGEGRVDEQFF. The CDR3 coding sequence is TGTGCCACCAGCAGTGGACTAGCGGGAGGGGAAGGGAGGGTTGATGAGCAGTTCTTC.

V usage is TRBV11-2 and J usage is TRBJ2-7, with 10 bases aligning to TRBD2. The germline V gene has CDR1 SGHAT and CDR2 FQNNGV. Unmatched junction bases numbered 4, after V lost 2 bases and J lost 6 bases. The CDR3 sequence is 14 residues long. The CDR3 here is CASSLLAGVSEQYF. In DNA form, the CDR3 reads TGTGCCAGCAGCTTACTAGCGGGAGTAAGCGAGCAGTACTTC.

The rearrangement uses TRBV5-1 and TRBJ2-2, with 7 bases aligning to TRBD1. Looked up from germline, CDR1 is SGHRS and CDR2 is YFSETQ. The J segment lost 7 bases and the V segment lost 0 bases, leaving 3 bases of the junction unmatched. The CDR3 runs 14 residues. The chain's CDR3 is CASSLDRGGGELFF. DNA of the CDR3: TGCGCCAGCAGCTTGGACAGGGGTGGCGGGGAGCTGTTTTTT.